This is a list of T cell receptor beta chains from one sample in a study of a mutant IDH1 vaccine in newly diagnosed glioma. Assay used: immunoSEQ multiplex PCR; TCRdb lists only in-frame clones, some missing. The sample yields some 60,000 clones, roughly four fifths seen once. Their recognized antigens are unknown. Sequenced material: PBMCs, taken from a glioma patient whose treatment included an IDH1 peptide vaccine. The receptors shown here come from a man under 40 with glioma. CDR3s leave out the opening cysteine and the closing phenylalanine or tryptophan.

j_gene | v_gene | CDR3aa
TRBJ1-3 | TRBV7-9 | ASSLAGQGGNTIY
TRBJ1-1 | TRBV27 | ASSLEGVWTEAF
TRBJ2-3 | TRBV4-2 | ASSQDVSGGPDTQY
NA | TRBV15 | ATSTTVGSYEQY
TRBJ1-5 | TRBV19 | ASRSRETQPQH
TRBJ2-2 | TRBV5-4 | ASSPRDRGNTGELF
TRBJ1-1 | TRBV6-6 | ASRDVAFYEAF
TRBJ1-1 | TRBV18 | ASSNGGMGSTEAF
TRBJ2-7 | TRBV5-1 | ASSLSTGASYEQY
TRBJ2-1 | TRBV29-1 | SVKTSGGSGSYNEQF
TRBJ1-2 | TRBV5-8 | ASTLGTRRVWEKSRGYT
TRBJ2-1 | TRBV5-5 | ASSSIRGLGARSYNEQF
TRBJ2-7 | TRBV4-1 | ASSQDPGAGNYEQY
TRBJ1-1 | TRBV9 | ASSEGQGTEAF
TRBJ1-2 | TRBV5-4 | ASSLAQGVSGYT
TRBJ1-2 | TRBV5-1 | ASSYGGSNYGYT
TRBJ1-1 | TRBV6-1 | ASRALTGGNTEAF
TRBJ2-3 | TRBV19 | ASSPRSGQRITDTQY
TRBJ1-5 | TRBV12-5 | ASGLSGDSQPQH
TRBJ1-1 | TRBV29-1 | SARAMNTEAF
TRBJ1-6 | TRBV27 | ASSLLPSSYNSPLH
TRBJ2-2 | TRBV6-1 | ASSRDRTGELF
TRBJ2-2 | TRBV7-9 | ASSLAGADAGELF
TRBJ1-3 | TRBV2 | ASSGQGEANTIY
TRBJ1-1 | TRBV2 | ASSSTHTEAF
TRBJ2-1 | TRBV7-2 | AKDRGGINEQF
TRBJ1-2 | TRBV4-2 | ASSPQTGFNYGYT
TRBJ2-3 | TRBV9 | ASSAPLAGGPEADTQY
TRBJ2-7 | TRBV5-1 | ASSLAAGTSYEQY
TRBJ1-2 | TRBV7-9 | ASSPYVGDSPRGYT
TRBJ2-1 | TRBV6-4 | ASSVSLAVYNEQF
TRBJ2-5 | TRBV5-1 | ASRYLQWGEETQY
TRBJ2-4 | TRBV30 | AWGLGPGNIQY
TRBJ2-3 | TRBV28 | ASSLLGDTSTDTQY
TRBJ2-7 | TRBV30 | AWSVGGQDGHEQY
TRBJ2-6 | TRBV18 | ASSPGPRSGANVLT
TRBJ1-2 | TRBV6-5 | ASSYRGRDNYGYT
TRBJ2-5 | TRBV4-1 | ASSQEGGPTREQY
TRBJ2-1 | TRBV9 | ASSVAPGVYNEQF
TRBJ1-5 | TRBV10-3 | AISERDSNQPQH
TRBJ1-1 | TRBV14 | ASSPKMIPGQGIEAF
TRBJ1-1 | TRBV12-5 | ASGKSIGQGNTEAF
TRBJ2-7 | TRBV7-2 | ASSFRRNSYEQY
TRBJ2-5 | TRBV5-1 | ASSTGRGTQETQY
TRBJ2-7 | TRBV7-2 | ASSATAGSFVYEQY
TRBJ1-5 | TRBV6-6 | ASTLGSNQPQH
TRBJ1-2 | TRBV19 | ASSAYGSNYGYT
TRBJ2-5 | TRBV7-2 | ASSLEPGWNKETQY
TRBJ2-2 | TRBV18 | ASSPRQGSGELF
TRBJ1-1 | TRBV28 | ASKEGGGTEAF
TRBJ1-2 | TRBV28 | ASSLSYGYT
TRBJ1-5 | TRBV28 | ASSWVHQPQH
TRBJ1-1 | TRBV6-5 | ASSYSPSGDTEAF